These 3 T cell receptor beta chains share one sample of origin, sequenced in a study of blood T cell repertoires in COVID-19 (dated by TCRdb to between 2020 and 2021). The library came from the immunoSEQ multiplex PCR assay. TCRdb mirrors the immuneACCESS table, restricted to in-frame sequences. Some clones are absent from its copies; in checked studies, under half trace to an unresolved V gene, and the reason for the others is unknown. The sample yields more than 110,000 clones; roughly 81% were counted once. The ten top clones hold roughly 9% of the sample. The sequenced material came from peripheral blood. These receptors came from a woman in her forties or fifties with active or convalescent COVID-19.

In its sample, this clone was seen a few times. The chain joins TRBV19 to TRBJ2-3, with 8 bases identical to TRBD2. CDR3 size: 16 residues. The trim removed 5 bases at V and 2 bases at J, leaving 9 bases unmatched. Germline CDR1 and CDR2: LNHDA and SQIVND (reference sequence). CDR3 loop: CASSFSAGVVTDTQYF. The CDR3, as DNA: TGTGCCAGTAGTTTTTCAGCGGGAGTCGTCACAGATACGCAGTATTTT. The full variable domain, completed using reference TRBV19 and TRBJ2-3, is DGGITQSPKYLFRKEGQNVTLSCEQNLNHDAMYWYRQDPGQGLRLIYYSQIVNDFQKGDIAEGYSVSREKKESFPLTVTSAQKNPTAFYLCASSFSAGVVTDTQYFGPGTRLTVL.

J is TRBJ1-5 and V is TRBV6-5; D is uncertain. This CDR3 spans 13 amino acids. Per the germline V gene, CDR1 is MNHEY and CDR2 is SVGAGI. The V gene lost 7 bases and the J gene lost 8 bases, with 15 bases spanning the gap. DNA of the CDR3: TGTGCCAGCACTCCCGGGGTCCCCGAGCCCCAGCATTTT. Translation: CASTPGVPEPQHF.

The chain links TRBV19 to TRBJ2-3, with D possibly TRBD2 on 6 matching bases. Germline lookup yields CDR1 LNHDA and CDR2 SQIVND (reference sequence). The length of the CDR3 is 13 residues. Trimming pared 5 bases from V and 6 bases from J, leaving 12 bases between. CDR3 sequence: CASSPRELDTQYF. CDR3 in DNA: TGTGCCAGTAGTCCCCGGGAGCTCGATACGCAGTATTTT.